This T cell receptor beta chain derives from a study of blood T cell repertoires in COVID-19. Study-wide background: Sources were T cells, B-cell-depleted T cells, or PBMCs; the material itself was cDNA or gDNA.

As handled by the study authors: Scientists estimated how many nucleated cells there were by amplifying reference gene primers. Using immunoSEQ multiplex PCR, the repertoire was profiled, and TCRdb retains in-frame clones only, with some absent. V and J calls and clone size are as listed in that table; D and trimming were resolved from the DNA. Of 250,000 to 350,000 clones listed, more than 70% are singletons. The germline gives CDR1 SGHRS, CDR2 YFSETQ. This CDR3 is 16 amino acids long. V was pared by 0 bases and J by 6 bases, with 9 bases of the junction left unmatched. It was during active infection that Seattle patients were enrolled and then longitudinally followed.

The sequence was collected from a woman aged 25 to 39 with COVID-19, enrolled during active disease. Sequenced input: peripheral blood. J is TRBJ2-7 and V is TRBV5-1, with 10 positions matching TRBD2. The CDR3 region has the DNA TGCGCCAGCAGCTTGGCCCCGACTAGCGGGTACCGCGAGCAGTACTTC. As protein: CASSLAPTSGYREQYF.